The 3 T cell receptor beta chains listed next were all sequenced from one sample in a study of shared clonotypes between healthy human individuals. Data came from immunoSEQ multiplex PCR; TCRdb stores just in-frame clones and leaves some out. The data show approximately 2.1 million clones, 85% to 95% seen once. Sequenced input: naive CD4+ T cells from PBMCs. The subset: CD45RA+ positively selected. The origin of the receptors is a young man in good health. Some clones in this sample may be carry-over from other donors' samples.

The chain links TRBV5-1 to TRBJ2-5, with 14 bases matching TRBD2. Per the germline V gene, CDR1 is SGHRS and CDR2 is YFSETQ. This CDR3 region has 17 residues. The junction had 8 bases not matched to a gene; V was cut back by 3 bases and J by 4 bases. The CDR3 here is CASSSGTSGRSRETQYF. As DNA, the CDR3 is TGCGCCAGCAGCTCGGGGACTAGCGGGAGAAGTCGAGAGACCCAGTACTTC.

The chain combines TRBV5-1 with TRBJ2-3; D gene unclear. Trimming took off 5 bases at V and 2 bases at J, with 18 bases between the two ends. Germline CDR1 SGHRS, CDR2 YFSETQ. The CDR3 contains 16 residues. CDR3 in amino acids: CASRPSASSYTDTQYF. CDR3 nucleotide sequence: TGCGCCAGCAGGCCCTCCGCGAGTAGTTACACAGATACGCAGTATTTT.

This chain connects TRBV19 to TRBJ2-7; D is unclear. CDR1 and CDR2 (germline): LNHDA, SQIVND (reference sequence). The CDR3 covers 14 residues. With 0 bases removed from V and 6 bases from J, the gap between germline ends came to 12 bases. CDR3 sequence reads: CASSIELIALEQYF. CDR3 bases: TGTGCCAGTAGTATAGAGCTAATCGCGCTCGAGCAGTACTTC. Variable domain in full (rest from reference TRBV19 and TRBJ2-7): DGGITQSPKYLFRKEGQNVTLSCEQNLNHDAMYWYRQDPGQGLRLIYYSQIVNDFQKGDIAEGYSVSREKKESFPLTVTSAQKNPTAFYLCASSIELIALEQYFGPGTRLTVT.